This TCR beta chain was captured by sequencing in a study of technical replicates of blood from a few donors. The CDR3 extends over 14 amino acids. Germline V lookup: CDR1 MNHEY, CDR2 SVGAGI. V was clipped by 6 bases and J by 6 bases; unmatched bases: 7. Sequencing used immunoSEQ multiplex PCR; TCRdb keeps in-frame clones, though not all of them. The repertoire holds around 79,000 clones, roughly 93% seen once, with around 0.37% in the top ten. This receptor was taken from a human donor in good health. V and J are TRBV6-5 and TRBJ1-5; 8 bases align to TRBD1. The sample consisted of T cells isolated from PBMCs. The DNA for the CDR3 is TGTGCCAGCAGCCAGGACAGGGAAGGTCAGCCCCAGCATTTT. Its protein is CASSQDREGQPQHF.